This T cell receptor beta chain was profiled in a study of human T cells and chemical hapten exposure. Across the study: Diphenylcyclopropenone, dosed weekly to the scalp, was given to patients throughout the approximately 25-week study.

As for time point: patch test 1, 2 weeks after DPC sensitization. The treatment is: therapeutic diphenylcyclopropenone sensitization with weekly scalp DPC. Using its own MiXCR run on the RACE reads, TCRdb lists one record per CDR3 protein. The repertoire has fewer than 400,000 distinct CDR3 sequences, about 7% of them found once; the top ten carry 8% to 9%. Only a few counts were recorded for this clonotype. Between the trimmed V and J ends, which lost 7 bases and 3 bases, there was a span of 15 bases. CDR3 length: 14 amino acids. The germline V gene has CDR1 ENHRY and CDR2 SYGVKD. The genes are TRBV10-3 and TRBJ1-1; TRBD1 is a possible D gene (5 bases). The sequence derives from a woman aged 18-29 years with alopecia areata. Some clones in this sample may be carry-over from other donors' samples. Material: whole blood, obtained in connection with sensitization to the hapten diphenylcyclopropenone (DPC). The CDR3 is CAIKSDRGDTEAFF. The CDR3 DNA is TGTGCCATCAAGTCCGACCGGGGGGACACTGAAGCTTTCTTT.